Listed below are T cell receptor beta chains from one sample, sequenced in a study of cytomegalovirus exposure and HLA in healthy donors. Libraries were prepared by immunoSEQ multiplex PCR; TCRdb keeps only in-frame clonotypes and omits some of them. The table has 200,000 to 300,000 clones, about 90% seen once. Sequencing was carried out using PBMCs. The receptors shown here come from a woman in her 30s in good health and CMV-seronegative. Both conserved end residues are part of each CDR3. The D gene is left open where the match is weak. Some rows mark clone size as missing; the rest say once, few, many or name a class of expanded clone.

clone_size j_call v_call d_call cdr3_aa cdr3_nt
once TRBJ2-1 TRBV29-1 . CSVEVDLPSSYNEQFF TGCAGCGTTGAAGTGGACTTACCGAGCTCCTACAATGAGCAGTTCTTC
once TRBJ1-1 TRBV2 . CASTHPGQNTEAFF TGTGCCAGCACCCACCCCGGCCAGAACACTGAAGCTTTCTTT
. TRBJ2-7 TRBV28 . CASRAPGSHYEQYF TGTGCCAGCAGGGCCCCCGGGAGCCACTACGAGCAGTACTTC
once TRBJ1-4 TRBV5-1 TRBD1 CASSTGGYEKLFF TGCGCCAGCAGTACAGGGGGATATGAAAAACTGTTTTTT
. TRBJ1-2 TRBV28 . CASGVNLIYGYTF TGTGCCAGCGGGGTCAATTTGATCTATGGCTACACCTTC
. TRBJ2-7 TRBV5-6 . CASSLGTGNYEQYF TGTGCCAGCAGCTTAGGGACGGGCAACTACGAGCAGTACTTC
. TRBJ2-5 TRBV9 . CASKSEGETQYF TGTGCCAGCAAGTCCGAGGGTGAGACCCAGTACTTC
. TRBJ2-7 TRBV19 . CASSQPWAEEQYF TGTGCCAGTAGCCAACCCTGGGCAGAGGAGCAGTACTTC
. TRBJ1-4 TRBV5-8 TRBD1 CASSPGAGGLEKLFF TGTGCCAGCAGCCCCGGTGCAGGGGGCCTTGAAAAACTGTTTTTT
. TRBJ1-1 TRBV10-1 . CASSESSPWAFF TGCGCCAGCAGTGAGTCGAGTCCATGGGCTTTCTTT
. TRBJ1-2 TRBV27 . CASSFQGTESNYGYTF TGTGCCAGCAGTTTCCAGGGGACGGAATCTAACTATGGCTACACCTTC
. TRBJ2-7 TRBV27 . CASSFLRLQQLLSYEQYF TGTGCCAGCAGTTTTTTGAGACTCCAGCAGTTGTTGTCCTACGAGCAGTACTTC
. TRBJ2-2 TRBV5-6 . CASSLAPLPAGELFF TGTGCCAGCAGCTTGGCCCCCCTCCCCGCCGGGGAGCTGTTTTTT
few TRBJ1-1 TRBV19 . CASSRQGSPTEAFF TGTGCCAGTAGTAGGCAGGGATCTCCCACTGAAGCTTTCTTT
. TRBJ2-5 TRBV29-1 TRBD1 CSVGDRAFGTQYF TGCAGCGTTGGGGACAGGGCTTTTGGGACCCAGTACTTC
. TRBJ2-7 TRBV28 . CASIPGAAAYEQYF TGTGCCAGCATTCCCGGGGCAGCGGCCTACGAGCAGTACTTC
once TRBJ2-2 TRBV2 TRBD1 CASRPGTANTGELFF TGTGCCAGCAGACCCGGGACAGCGAACACCGGGGAGCTGTTTTTT
. TRBJ2-3 TRBV5-6 . CASSSFVSDTQYF TGTGCCAGCAGCTCGTTCGTATCAGATACACAGTATTTT
. TRBJ1-1 TRBV5-1 . CASSLGVGRGSEAFF TGCGCCAGCAGCTTGGGTGTGGGGCGCGGGTCTGAAGCTTTCTTT
once TRBJ2-7 TRBV13 . CASSPPRGRPYEQYF TGTGCCAGCAGCCCCCCCCGGGGGCGACCCTACGAGCAGTACTTC
. TRBJ1-5 TRBV7-2 . CASSPRRGSNQPQHF TGTGCCAGCAGCCCTAGGAGGGGTAGCAATCAGCCCCAGCATTTT
. TRBJ2-5 TRBV11-2 TRBD1 CASSLRQGIETQYF TGTGCCAGCAGCTTAAGACAGGGTATCGAGACCCAGTACTTC
. TRBJ2-3 TRBV4-1 . CASSQEFATYTDTQYF TGCGCCAGCAGCCAAGAGTTCGCAACCTACACAGATACGCAGTATTTT
. TRBJ2-2 TRBV11-1 . CASSPRVSNTGELFF TGTGCCAGCAGCCCCCGGGTTTCGAACACCGGGGAGCTGTTTTTT
. TRBJ2-3 TRBV5-1 TRBD2 CASSLVSSGRAGHTQYF TGCGCCAGCAGCTTGGTCTCTAGCGGGAGGGCCGGGCATACGCAGTATTTT
few TRBJ2-7 TRBV11-2 TRBD2 CASSLDGLASGYEQYF TGTGCCAGCAGCTTAGATGGACTAGCGAGCGGCTACGAGCAGTACTTC
. TRBJ2-7 TRBV15 . CATSRELGGSYEQYF TGTGCCACCAGCAGAGAGTTGGGTGGATCCTACGAGCAGTACTTC
. TRBJ1-1 TRBV28 TRBD1 CASSHRGGLAEAFF TGTGCCAGCAGCCACAGGGGGGGTTTGGCTGAAGCTTTCTTT
. TRBJ2-2 TRBV2 . CASSESRGPTGELFF TGTGCCAGCAGTGAATCTCGGGGCCCTACCGGGGAGCTGTTTTTT
. TRBJ2-1 TRBV29-1 . CSVTDNEQFF TGCAGCGTTACCGACAATGAGCAGTTCTTC
. TRBJ2-3 TRBV9 . CASSVAAAGTDTQYF TGTGCCAGCAGCGTAGCGGCAGCCGGCACAGATACGCAGTATTTT
once TRBJ2-1 TRBV2 TRBD2 CASSRLAGGKGEQFF TGTGCCAGCAGCAGACTAGCGGGAGGGAAGGGTGAGCAGTTCTTC
. TRBJ2-7 TRBV25-1 . CASEPRDKSYEQYF TGTGCCAGCGAGCCCCGGGACAAGTCCTACGAGCAGTACTTC
. TRBJ2-1 TRBV4-3 TRBD1 CASSQEGQVYNEQFF TGCGCCAGCAGCCAGGAAGGACAGGTCTACAATGAGCAGTTCTTC
. TRBJ2-4 TRBV28 TRBD2 CASSFLAGAKNIQYF TGTGCCAGCAGTTTCCTAGCGGGAGCCAAAAACATTCAGTACTTC
few TRBJ2-5 TRBV11-2 . CASSQETQYF TGTGCCAGCAGTCAAGAGACCCAGTACTTC
once TRBJ2-3 TRBV5-4 . CASSLGQGGEGDTQYF TGTGCCAGCAGCTTGGGGCAAGGGGGAGAGGGAGATACGCAGTATTTT
. TRBJ2-7 TRBV4-3 . CASSQDLAPPYEQYF TGCGCCAGCAGCCAAGATCTCGCGCCGCCCTACGAGCAGTACTTC
. TRBJ2-7 TRBV19 . CASSIGDNYEQYF TGTGCCAGTAGTATCGGGGACAATTACGAGCAGTACTTC
. TRBJ2-1 TRBV4-2 . CASSQIEETYNEQFF TGTGCCAGCAGCCAAATCGAGGAAACCTACAATGAGCAGTTCTTC
. TRBJ2-5 TRBV5-1 TRBD1 CASSRAGGEGETQYF TGCGCCAGCAGCCGGGCAGGGGGCGAGGGAGAGACCCAGTACTTC
. TRBJ2-7 TRBV4-1 . CASSQDRGFYEQYF TGCGCCAGCAGCCAAGATCGCGGGTTCTACGAGCAGTACTTC
. TRBJ2-2 TRBV1 . CTSSTRTSGSTGELFF TGCACCAGCAGCACCAGGACTAGCGGGAGCACCGGGGAGCTGTTTTTT
. TRBJ2-3 TRBV11-2 . CASHPGWSTDTQYF TGTGCCAGCCACCCAGGGTGGAGCACAGATACGCAGTATTTT